Listed here are 2 T cell receptor beta chains from one sample, sequenced in a study of regulatory T cells in long-lasting Graves disease. According to the study, TCR beta libraries were built with iRepertoire HTBI primers and CDR3-region Arm-PCR. MiXCR, run by TCRdb on the multiplex PCR reads, gives a single entry per CDR3 protein. The repertoire holds around 400,000 distinct CDR3 sequences, with 15% as singletons. The time point: newly diagnosed GD, antithyroid drugs for less than 3 months. Preparation of the TCR library used RNA extracted from PBMCs. This same sample was also taken into another study, of T cells in Graves' hyperthyroidism and ophthalmopathy.

Specimen: peripheral blood mononuclear cells (PBMCs), collected at new diagnosis, from a patient treated with antithyroid drugs. The receptors derive from a woman in her thirties or forties with Graves disease.

J is TRBJ1-5 and V is TRBV5-8, with D unclear. CDR3 length: 13 residues. Germline assignment: CDR1 SGHTS and CDR2 YDEGEE. The V and J ends lost 6 bases and 6 bases respectively, with 13 bases between them. The chain's CDR3 is CASNPQLGQPQHF. CDR3 sequence (DNA): TGTGCCAGCAACCCGCAATTAGGTCAGCCCCAGCATTTT.

This clonotype was seen many times. The chain has TRBV15 and TRBJ2-1, with TRBD2 matching over 10 bases. The CDR3 has 16 amino acids. Germline assignment: CDR1 LNHNV and CDR2 YYDKDF (reference sequence). V gave up 3 bases and J gave up 3 bases; unmatched junction bases: 5. CDR3 DNA sequence: TGTGCCACCAGCAGGGTCTCTAGCGGGGGCTACAATGAGCAGTTCTTC. It is translated as CATSRVSSGGYNEQFF.